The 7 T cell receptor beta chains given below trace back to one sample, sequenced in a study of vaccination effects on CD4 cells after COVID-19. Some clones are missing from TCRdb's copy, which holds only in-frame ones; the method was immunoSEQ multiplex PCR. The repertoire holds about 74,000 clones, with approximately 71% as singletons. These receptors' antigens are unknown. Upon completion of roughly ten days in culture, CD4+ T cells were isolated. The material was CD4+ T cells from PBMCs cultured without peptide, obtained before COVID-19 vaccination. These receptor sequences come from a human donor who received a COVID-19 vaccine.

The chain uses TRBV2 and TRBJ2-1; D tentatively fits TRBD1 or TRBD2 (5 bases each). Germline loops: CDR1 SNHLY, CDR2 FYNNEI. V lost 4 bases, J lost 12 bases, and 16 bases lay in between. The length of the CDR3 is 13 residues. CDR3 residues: CASSAQRGDRQFF. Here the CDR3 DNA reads TGTGCCAGCAGTGCCCAGCGAGGGGACCGGCAGTTCTTC.

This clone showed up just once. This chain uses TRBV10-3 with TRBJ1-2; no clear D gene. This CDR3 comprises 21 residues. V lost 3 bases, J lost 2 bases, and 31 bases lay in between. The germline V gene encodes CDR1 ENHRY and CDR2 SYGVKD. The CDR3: CAISEPAPNGPSSRRNYGYTF. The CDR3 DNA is TGTGCCATCAGTGAACCCGCACCCAACGGACCGAGTTCCAGGAGAAACTATGGCTACACCTTC.

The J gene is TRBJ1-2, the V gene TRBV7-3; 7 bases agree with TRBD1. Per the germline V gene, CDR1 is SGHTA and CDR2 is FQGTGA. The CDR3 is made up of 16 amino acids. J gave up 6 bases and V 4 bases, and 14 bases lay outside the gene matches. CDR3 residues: CASSSLGQAASDGYTF. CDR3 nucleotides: TGTGCCAGCAGCTCCCTAGGACAGGCGGCAAGTGATGGCTACACCTTC.

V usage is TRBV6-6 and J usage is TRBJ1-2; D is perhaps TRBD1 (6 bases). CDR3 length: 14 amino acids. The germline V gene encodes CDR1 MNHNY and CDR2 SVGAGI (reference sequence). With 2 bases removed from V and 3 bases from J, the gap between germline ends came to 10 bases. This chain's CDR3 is CASSYTTGDYGYTF. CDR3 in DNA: TGTGCCAGCAGTTACACGACAGGAGACTATGGCTACACCTTC.

CDR3 nucleotide sequence: TGTGCCAGCAGTTTGGGGGGAAACACCATATATTTT. Translation gives CASSLGGNTIYF. This chain links TRBV12-3 or TRBV12-4 with TRBJ1-3, with no clear D. Trimming took off 3 bases at V and 4 bases at J, with 4 bases between the two ends. This CDR3 contains 12 residues.

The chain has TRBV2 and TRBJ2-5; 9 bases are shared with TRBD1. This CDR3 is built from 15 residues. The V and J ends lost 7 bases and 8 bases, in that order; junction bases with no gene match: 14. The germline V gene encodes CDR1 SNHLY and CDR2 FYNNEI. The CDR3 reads CASTSKWSGQGTQYF. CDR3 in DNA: TGTGCCAGCACCAGCAAATGGTCGGGACAGGGAACCCAGTACTTC.

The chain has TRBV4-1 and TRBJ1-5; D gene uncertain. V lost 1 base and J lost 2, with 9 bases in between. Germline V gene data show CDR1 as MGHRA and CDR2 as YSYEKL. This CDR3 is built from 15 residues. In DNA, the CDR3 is TGCGCCAGCAGCCAAGGGTGGTCTGGCAATCAGCCCCAGCATTTT. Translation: CASSQGWSGNQPQHF.